These T cell receptor beta chains were read from a single sample in a study of beta chain features in type 1 diabetes. Some clones are missing from TCRdb's copy, which holds only in-frame ones; the method was immunoSEQ multiplex PCR. Among a few hundred thousand clones listed, around an eighth were seen once. Input material: naive CD4+ T cells from blood. The receptors stem from a man in his thirties or forties with type 1 diabetes. Both conserved end residues are part of each CDR3. The D gene is left open where the match is weak. Clone size is shown for a subset of rows, as once, few, many or a class of expanded clone.

12	TRBV9	TRBJ2-3	.	.	TGTGCCAGCAGCGTAGCAGCAGATACGCAGTATTTT	CASSVAADTQYF
14	TRBV30	TRBJ2-7	TRBD1	few	TGTGCCTGGCACCCCGGGACAGGGGCCTACGAGCAGTACTTC	CAWHPGTGAYEQYF
11	TRBV4-3	TRBJ1-2	.	.	TGCGCCAGCAGCCATGGTAGTGGCTACACCTTC	CASSHGSGYTF
13	TRBV5-6	TRBJ2-2	TRBD1	.	TGTGCCAGCAGCTTCGGACAGGCCGGGGAGCTGTTTTTT	CASSFGQAGELFF
14	TRBV5-1	TRBJ2-7	TRBD2	.	TGCGCCAGCAGCGTCACTAGCGGGAGGTCTGAGCAGTACTTC	CASSVTSGRSEQYF
13	TRBV29-1	TRBJ2-7	.	.	TGCAGCGTTGGATCGCGGCTGTCCTACGAGCAGTACTTC	CSVGSRLSYEQYF
14	TRBV6-6	TRBJ2-7	TRBD1	.	TGTGCCAGCAGTTACCCCCGGGACAGCTACGAGCAGTACTTC	CASSYPRDSYEQYF
15	TRBV2	TRBJ2-1	TRBD2	few	TGTGCCAGCCAGAGGGCGGGAGGGCTGTACAATGAGCAGTTCTTC	CASQRAGGLYNEQFF
16	TRBV15	TRBJ2-7	.	.	TGTGCCACCAGCAGAGAGTCCAGCCGAGGGTCCTACGAGCAGTACTTC	CATSRESSRGSYEQYF
13	TRBV27	TRBJ1-5	.	.	TGTGCCAGCAGTTCCTGGACTGGAGCGCCCCAGCATTTT	CASSSWTGAPQHF
14	TRBV5-6	TRBJ2-1	TRBD1	few	TGTGCCAGCAGCCCCGGGACAGGGAACAATGAGCAGTTCTTC	CASSPGTGNNEQFF
13	TRBV19	TRBJ1-1	.	few	TGTGCCAGTAGCCAACAAGTGAACACTGAAGCTTTCTTT	CASSQQVNTEAFF
13	TRBV2	TRBJ1-5	.	.	TGTGCCAGCAACCGCGAAAGCAATCAGCCCCAGCATTTT	CASNRESNQPQHF
15	TRBV28	TRBJ1-1	.	.	TGTGCCAGCAGTTTAGGGGGGGGCGCGAGGACTGAAGCTTTCTTT	CASSLGGGARTEAFF
16	TRBV5-5	TRBJ2-6	.	few	TGTGCCAGCAGCTTGCTGAGGTACTCTGGGGCCAACGTCCTGACTTTC	CASSLLRYSGANVLTF
16	TRBV5-1	TRBJ2-1	TRBD2	.	TGCGCCAGCAGCTTGCACTTAGCGGGAGCCTACAATGAGCAGTTCTTC	CASSLHLAGAYNEQFF
15	TRBV2	TRBJ2-2	TRBD1	.	TGTGCCAGCAGTCCGGGACAGCCGAACACCGGGGAGCTGTTTTTT	CASSPGQPNTGELFF
12	TRBV30	TRBJ1-1	.	few	TGTGCCTGGCTGACAGGGAACACTGAAGCTTTCTTT	CAWLTGNTEAFF
16	TRBV11-1	TRBJ2-1	TRBD2	few	TGTGCCAGCAGCTTATCTAGCGGGAACTCCTACAATGAGCAGTTCTTC	CASSLSSGNSYNEQFF
13	TRBV27	TRBJ2-7	.	few	TGTGCCAGCAGTGGGAGAGGAAGGAACGAGCAGTACTTC	CASSGRGRNEQYF
16	TRBV7-3	TRBJ2-3	.	.	TGTGCCAGCAGCCCAGGGTCGGCAGGGAGCACAGATACGCAGTATTTT	CASSPGSAGSTDTQYF
16	TRBV7-9	TRBJ2-5	.	.	TGTGCCAGCAGCGATAAGAACGGAGAGGGTCGAGAGACCCAGTACTTC	CASSDKNGEGRETQYF
16	TRBV2	TRBJ2-7	TRBD1	.	TGTGCCAGCATTGGAGGGACGTGGACAGGGGGACCCGAGCAGTACTTC	CASIGGTWTGGPEQYF
12	TRBV29-1	TRBJ1-1	TRBD1	.	TGCAGCGCTGACAGGGGAAACACTGAAGCTTTCTTT	CSADRGNTEAFF
15	TRBV29-1	TRBJ2-3	TRBD2	few	TGCAGCGTTGAACCCACTAGCGGGGTTGGTGATACGCAGTATTTT	CSVEPTSGVGDTQYF
18	TRBV4-3	TRBJ2-3	TRBD1	few	TGCGCCAGCAGCCAAGAACTGGACAGGCCCCTCAGCACAGATACGCAGTATTTT	CASSQELDRPLSTDTQYF
15	TRBV7-7	TRBJ2-1	TRBD2	.	TGTGCCAGCAGCTCAGGACTAGCCAGCTACAATGAGCAGTTCTTC	CASSSGLASYNEQFF
15	TRBV28	TRBJ2-1	TRBD2	.	TGTGCCAGCAACCATCCGGGACTAGCGGGTAATGAGCAGTTCTTC	CASNHPGLAGNEQFF
17	TRBV9	TRBJ1-5	TRBD1	few	TGTGCCAGCAGCCCGACGAGTACAGGGGGCCTCGATCAGCCCCAGCATTTT	CASSPTSTGGLDQPQHF
16	TRBV7-9	TRBJ2-5	.	few	TGTGCCAGCAGCTTAGCCTGGACCAGGGATGGGGAGACCCAGTACTTC	CASSLAWTRDGETQYF
15	TRBV9	TRBJ1-4	TRBD1	few	TGTGCCAGCAGCGTAGTCGGGACAGCTAATGAAAAACTGTTTTTT	CASSVVGTANEKLFF
15	TRBV2	TRBJ2-3	TRBD1	.	TGTGCCAGCAGTGGACAGGGGGTTAGCACAGATACGCAGTATTTT	CASSGQGVSTDTQYF
16	TRBV9	TRBJ2-4	TRBD2	.	TGTGCCAGCAGCGCGACTAGCGGGTCTAATTCGGACATTCAGTACTTC	CASSATSGSNSDIQYF
19	TRBV12-5	TRBJ2-1	TRBD2	.	TGTGCTAGTGGTTTGGAAGCGGGAGTTTTCGCGTGCTCCTACAATGAGCAGTTCTTC	CASGLEAGVFACSYNEQFF
13	TRBV18	TRBJ1-1	.	.	TGTGCCAGCTCCGGCGGTGAGAACACTGAAGCTTTCTTT	CASSGGENTEAFF
15	TRBV5-1	TRBJ1-4	.	.	TGCGCCAGCAGCTTGAGTGGTTCTGGGGGCGAAAAACTGTTTTTT	CASSLSGSGGEKLFF
16	TRBV18	TRBJ2-3	.	.	TGTGCCAGCTCACCAGGGTCCGGGACTGGCACAGATACGCAGTATTTT	CASSPGSGTGTDTQYF
13	TRBV11-2	TRBJ2-6	.	few	TGTGCCAGCAGCCGCGCTGGGGCCAACGTCCTGACTTTC	CASSRAGANVLTF
13	TRBV4-2	TRBJ2-5	.	.	TGTGCCAGCAGCCAAGATGCGGGAGAGACCCAGTACTTC	CASSQDAGETQYF
14	TRBV6-6	TRBJ1-5	TRBD1	.	TGTGCCAGCAGAGAACAGGGGAGCAATCAGCCCCAGCATTTT	CASREQGSNQPQHF
16	TRBV6-1	TRBJ2-5	TRBD1	.	TGTGCCAGCAGTGACAGGACAGGGGCGCTGTGGGAGACCCAGTACTTC	CASSDRTGALWETQYF
13	TRBV4-2	TRBJ2-1	.	.	TGTGCCATTTCGGAGGGGTCCTACAATGAGCAGTTCTTC	CAISEGSYNEQFF
14	TRBV5-1	TRBJ1-2	TRBD1	few	TGCGCCAGCAGCACGGGGACAGGGGAGGATGGCTACACCTTC	CASSTGTGEDGYTF
16	TRBV28	TRBJ2-7	TRBD2	few	TGTGCCAGCAGTGAGGCTAGCGGGAGGGTTTCCTACGAGCAGTACTTC	CASSEASGRVSYEQYF
13	TRBV7-9	TRBJ2-2	.	.	TGTGCCAGCAGCTTGTCAGGAACCGGGGAGCTGTTTTTT	CASSLSGTGELFF
15	TRBV28	TRBJ2-7	TRBD1	.	TGTGCCAGCAGCACGGGGACAGGGGTACCCTACGAGCAGTACTTC	CASSTGTGVPYEQYF
14	TRBV28	TRBJ1-5	TRBD1	few	TGTGCCAGCAGCCAGACAGGGCCTCATCAGCCCCAGCATTTT	CASSQTGPHQPQHF
17	TRBV13	TRBJ2-6	TRBD1	few	TGTGCCACCGCTCCTTCGACAGGGGGCTCTGGGGCCAACGTCCTGACTTTC	CATAPSTGGSGANVLTF
18	TRBV29-1	TRBJ2-1	TRBD2	.	TGCAGCGTTGCGGGGGCTAGCGGGAGAAAGTCACGAGGCAATGAGCAGTTCTTC	CSVAGASGRKSRGNEQFF